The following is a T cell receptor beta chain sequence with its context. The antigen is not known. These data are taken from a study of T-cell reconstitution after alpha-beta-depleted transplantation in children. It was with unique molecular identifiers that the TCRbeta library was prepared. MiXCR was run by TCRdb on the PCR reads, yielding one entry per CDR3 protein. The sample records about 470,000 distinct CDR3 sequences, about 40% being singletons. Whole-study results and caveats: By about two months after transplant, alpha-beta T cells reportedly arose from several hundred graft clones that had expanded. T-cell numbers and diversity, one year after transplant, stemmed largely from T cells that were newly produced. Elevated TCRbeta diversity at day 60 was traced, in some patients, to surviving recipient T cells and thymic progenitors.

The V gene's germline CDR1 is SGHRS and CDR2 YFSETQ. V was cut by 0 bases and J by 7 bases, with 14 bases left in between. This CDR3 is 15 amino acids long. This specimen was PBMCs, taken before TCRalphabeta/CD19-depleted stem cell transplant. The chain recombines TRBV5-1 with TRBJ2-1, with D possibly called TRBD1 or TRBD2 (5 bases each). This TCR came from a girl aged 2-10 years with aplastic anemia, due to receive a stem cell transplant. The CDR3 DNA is TGCGCCAGCAGCTTGGTTGGGGGTCCCAGGAATGAGCAGTTCTTC. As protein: CASSLVGGPRNEQFF.